This T cell receptor beta chain was recovered during a study of OX40 agonist ivuxolimab in advanced cancers. Study findings and constraints: More expanded clones were found, on average, in CD8+ than in CD4+ T cells.

Clones were sequenced by immunoSEQ multiplex PCR, and TCRdb holds only the in-frame ones, with some missing. Here the sample spans tens of thousands of clones, 70% to 90% being singletons. Germline V gene lookup returns CDR1 SNHLY and CDR2 FYNNEI. Deletions cut 8 bases from V and 7 bases from J, with 18 bases between. CDR3 length equals 14 residues. In the case of this clone: Its antigen is undetermined.

The clonotype was recovered from an adult with an advanced solid tumor such as melanoma, head and neck, liver or kidney cancer. Material: CD4+ or CD8+ T cells sorted from blood, obtained in a trial of the OX40 agonist ivuxolimab. The V and J genes are TRBV2 and TRBJ2-1; tentative D call: TRBD2 (6 bases). CDR3 residues: CASVRTNGVNEQFF. CDR3 nucleotides: TGTGCCAGCGTACGGACTAACGGGGTTAATGAGCAGTTCTTC.